A single count supports the clone carrying this T cell receptor beta chain. Genomic DNA was subjected to two-round multiplex PCR for amplification of TCR beta CDR3. The use of primers specific to each TRBV and TRBJ gene characterized first-round PCR. MiXCR, applied by TCRdb to the multiplex PCR reads, yields one record per CDR3 protein. The sample records about 34,000 distinct CDR3 sequences, less than 45% being singletons. The sample comes from a study of prognosis after radiotherapy for stage I lung cancer. Trimming took 5 bases from V and 6 from J; bases not matched to a gene: 7. Germline loops: CDR1 LNHDA, CDR2 SQIVND (reference sequence). There are 15 residues in the CDR3.

The source material was PBMCs, sampled before or after stereotactic body radiation therapy (not recorded which). The chain recombines TRBV19 with TRBJ2-5; the match to TRBD1 covers 12 bases. This TCR was sampled from a donor over 45 with non-small cell lung cancer. The CDR3 DNA sequence: TGTGCCAGTAGTCCCGGGACAGGGGGCACAAAGACCCAGTACTTC. Amino acids: CASSPGTGGTKTQYF.